Here is one T cell receptor beta chain with its context. This entry comes from a study of blood T cell repertoires in COVID-19. Background on the study: COVID-19 samples from acute and convalescent phases originated in the United States, Italy and Spain. Nucleic acid was either cDNA or gDNA, and it came from T cells, B-cell-depleted T cells, or PBMCs.

The CDR3 covers 17 residues. The junction had 10 bases not matched to a gene; V was cut back by 1 base and J by 3 bases. The germline V gene encodes CDR1 SGHTA and CDR2 FQGNSA. Methods used by the authors: Amplified reference gene primers provided the basis for estimating nucleated cell counts. Using immunoSEQ multiplex PCR, the repertoire was profiled, and TCRdb retains in-frame clones only, with some absent. D and trimming come from the DNA, and the V and J calls and clone size come from that table. The repertoire holds some 150,000 clones, with 87% as singletons. The receptor was derived from a man over 45 who had recovered from COVID-19. Sequencing was done on a sample of peripheral blood. This sequence joins TRBV7-2 and TRBJ2-3, with 7 bases fitting TRBD1. CDR3 region: CASSLVLLRGRTDTQYF. The CDR3 DNA follows: TGTGCCAGCAGCTTAGTTCTACTGAGGGGGCGAACAGATACGCAGTATTTT.